A single sample gave rise to the 3 T cell receptor beta chains below, sequenced in a study of shared clonotypes between healthy human individuals. Cells designated naive CD8 were CD45RO-negative and were positively selected for CCR7, with terminally differentiated effector memory CD45RA+ cells excluded. Libraries were prepared by immunoSEQ multiplex PCR; TCRdb keeps only in-frame clonotypes and omits some of them. Among 1.5 million to 2.5 million clones listed, approximately 95% were seen once. What was sequenced was naive CD8+ T cells sorted from blood. These receptors were obtained from a man aged 18-30 years in good health.

This rearrangement joins TRBV5-6 to TRBJ2-3, with D uncertain. Deletions cut 1 base from V and 5 bases from J, with 11 bases between. Germline CDR1 and CDR2: SGHDT and YYEEEE. The CDR3 covers 14 residues. CDR3 bases: TGTGCCAGCAGCTTGATCCAACACGAAGATACGCAGTATTTT. It translates to CASSLIQHEDTQYF.

The table lists this clone with a count of one. This sequence joins TRBV11-2 and TRBJ1-2, with a weak D call TRBD1 (6 bases). CDR1 is SGHAT and CDR2 is FQNNGV in the germline V gene. V was cut by 3 bases and J by 4 bases, with 12 bases left in between. This CDR3 contains 14 residues. CDR3 protein: CASSFPGQIYGYTF. The CDR3 nucleotides are TGTGCCAGCAGCTTCCCCGGACAGATCTATGGCTACACCTTC. The whole variable domain, filled in from reference TRBV11-2 and TRBJ1-2, reads EAGVAQSPRYKIIEKRQSVAFWCNPISGHATLYWYQQILGQGPKLLIQFQNNGVVDDSQLPKDRFSAERLKGVDSTLKIQPAKLEDSAVYLCASSFPGQIYGYTFGSGTRLTVV.

The chain links TRBV5-8 to TRBJ2-7, with TRBD2 as a possible D gene (5 bases). V was shortened by 4 bases and J by 3 bases, with 11 bases between the two germline ends. The CDR3 sequence is 13 residues long. CDR1 SGHTS and CDR2 YDEGEE come from the germline V gene. The CDR3 here is CASSPEAIYEQYF. CDR3 bases: TGTGCCAGCAGCCCGGAGGCGATCTACGAGCAGTACTTC. The variable domain in full, completed from reference TRBV5-8 and TRBJ2-7, reads EAGVTQSPTHLIKTRGQQATLRCSPISGHTSVYWYQQALGLGLQFLLWYDEGEERNRGNFPPRFSGRQFPNYSSELNVNALELEDSALYLCASSPEAIYEQYFGPGTRLTVT.